Listed below are T cell receptor beta chains from one sample, sequenced in a study of cytotoxic CD8 clonotypes in ibrutinib-treated CLL. Here immunoSEQ multiplex PCR was the method, and the copy in TCRdb shows in-frame clones only, minus some. The sample has over 200,000 clones, more than 65% seen once. The material sequenced was PBMCs, taken after 12 months of ibrutinib treatment. The receptors were sampled from a human donor with chronic lymphocytic leukemia. CDR3s include the opening cysteine and the closing phenylalanine or tryptophan. The order of the fields is V gene, D gene, CDR3 protein. The D gene is left open where the match is weak.

>TRBV19|TRBD2
CASSLSSGLQNEQFF
>TRBV7-2|-
CASSLLDSNQPQHF
>TRBV19|-
CASSIAVGTGELFF
>TRBV18|TRBD1
CASSSGTGHYSNQPQHF
>TRBV5-8|TRBD1
CASRGTDQLQNTEAFF
>TRBV7-9|-
CASSLMKGPDGLFF
>TRBV6-4|-
CASSVSGGAEAFF
>TRBV11-3|-
CASSLGPGKRAFF
>TRBV28|-
CASSSTFGPQHF
>TRBV28|-
CASSLYGGSLSGNTIYF
>TRBV19|-
CASSIGRTEAFF
>TRBV4-2|-
CASSPGVGATGNTIYF
>TRBV7-9|-
CASSPGPYGYTF
>TRBV6-5|-
CASSLRGGQPQHF
>TRBV21-1|-
CASRTGTSGREGQETQYF
>TRBV29-1|TRBD1
CSAGQGALSEKLFF
>TRBV5-1|-
CASSVGPPGTGNTIYF